This T cell receptor beta chain was obtained from a study of blood T cell repertoires in COVID-19. Trimming took 0 bases from V and 2 from J, leaving 12 bases between them. Germline V CDR1 and CDR2: SGHNT, YYREEE (reference sequence). This CDR3 has 16 amino acids. This clone came up once. The method was immunoSEQ multiplex PCR; TCRdb's version includes in-frame clones alone and lacks a portion of them. The sample lists more than 95,000 clones, under 90% occurring once. Sample: peripheral blood. The source of this sequence is a human donor in a cohort sampled during active or convalescent COVID-19. The chain has TRBV5-4 and TRBJ2-1; a possible D gene is TRBD2 (7 bases). The CDR3, as DNA: TGTGCCAGCAGCTTGGTTTTGGGGGGGCCCTACAATGAGCAGTTCTTC. It specifies CASSLVLGGPYNEQFF.